This T cell receptor (beta chain) was sequenced in a study of blood T cells in healthy people across ages. Overall study context: For every two T cells, template switching captured about one barcoded beta molecule.

The germline gives CDR1 SGHVS, CDR2 FQNEAQ. V gave up 5 bases and J gave up 3 bases, with 16 bases separating them. This CDR3 region has 15 residues. For the second PCR, which ran for about 6 to 11 cycles, a sample-barcoded 5' primer and a J-beta primer mix were used. TCRdb passed the 5' RACE reads through MiXCR, listing each CDR3 protein once. This sample carries about 1.6 million distinct CDR3 sequences, roughly 30% of them seen once, and the ten largest clones take approximately 10%. The gene calls are TRBV7-8 and TRBJ1-2; tentatively, D is TRBD1 (5 bases). Input material: blood. The clonotype comes from a woman in her twenties or thirties in good health. The CDR3 DNA reads as TGTGCCAGCAGCCCACCGATTGGGGGGGACTATGGCTACACCTTC. Amino acid sequence: CASSPPIGGDYGYTF.